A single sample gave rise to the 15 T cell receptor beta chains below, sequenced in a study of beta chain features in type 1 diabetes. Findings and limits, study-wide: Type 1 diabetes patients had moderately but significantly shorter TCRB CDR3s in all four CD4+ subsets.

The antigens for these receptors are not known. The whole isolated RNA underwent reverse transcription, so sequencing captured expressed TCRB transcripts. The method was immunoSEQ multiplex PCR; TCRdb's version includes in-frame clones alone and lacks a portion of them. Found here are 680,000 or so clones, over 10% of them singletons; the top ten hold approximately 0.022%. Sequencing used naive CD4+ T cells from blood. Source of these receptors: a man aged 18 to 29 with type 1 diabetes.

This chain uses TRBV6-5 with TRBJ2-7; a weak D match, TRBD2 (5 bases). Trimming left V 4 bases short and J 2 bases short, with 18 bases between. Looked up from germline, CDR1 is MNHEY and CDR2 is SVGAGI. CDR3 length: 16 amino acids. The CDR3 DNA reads TGTGCCAGCAGTTGGCAGATGGGAGCGAACCCCTACGAGCAGTACTTC. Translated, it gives CASSWQMGANPYEQYF.

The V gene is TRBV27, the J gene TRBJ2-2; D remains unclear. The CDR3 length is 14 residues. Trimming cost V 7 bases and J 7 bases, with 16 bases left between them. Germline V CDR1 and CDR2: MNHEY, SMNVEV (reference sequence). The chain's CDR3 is CASTPGSPGGELFF. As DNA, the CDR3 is TGTGCCAGCACCCCCGGGTCCCCCGGCGGGGAGCTGTTTTTT.

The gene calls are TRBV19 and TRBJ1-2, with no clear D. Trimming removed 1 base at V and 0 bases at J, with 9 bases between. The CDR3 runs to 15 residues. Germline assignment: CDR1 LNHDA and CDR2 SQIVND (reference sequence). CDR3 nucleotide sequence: TGTGCCAGTAGTATAGCTGGGGAATCTAACTATGGCTACACCTTC. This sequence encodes CASSIAGESNYGYTF.

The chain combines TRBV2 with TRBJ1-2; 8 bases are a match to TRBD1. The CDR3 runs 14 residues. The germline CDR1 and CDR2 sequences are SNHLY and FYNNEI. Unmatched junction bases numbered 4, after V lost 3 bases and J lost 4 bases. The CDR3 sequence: CASSESGGSYGYTF. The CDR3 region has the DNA TGTGCCAGCAGTGAGTCAGGGGGCAGCTATGGCTACACCTTC.

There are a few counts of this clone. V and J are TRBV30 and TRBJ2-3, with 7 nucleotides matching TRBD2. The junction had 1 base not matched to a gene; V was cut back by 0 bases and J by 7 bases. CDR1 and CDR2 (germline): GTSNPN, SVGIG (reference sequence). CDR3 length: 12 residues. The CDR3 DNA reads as TGTGCCTGGAGTGTGGGAGGGAATACGCAGTATTTT. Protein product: CAWSVGGNTQYF.

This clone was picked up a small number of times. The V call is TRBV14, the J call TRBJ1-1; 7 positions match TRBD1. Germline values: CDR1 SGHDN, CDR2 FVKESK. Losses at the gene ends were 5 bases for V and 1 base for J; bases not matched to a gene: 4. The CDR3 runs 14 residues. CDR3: CASSTGTANTEAFF. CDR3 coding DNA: TGTGCCAGCAGCACTGGGACAGCGAACACTGAAGCTTTCTTT.

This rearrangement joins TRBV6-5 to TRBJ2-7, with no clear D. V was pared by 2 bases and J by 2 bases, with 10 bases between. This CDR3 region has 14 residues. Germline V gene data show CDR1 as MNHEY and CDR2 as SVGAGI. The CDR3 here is CASSYLDTAYEQYF. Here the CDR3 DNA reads TGTGCCAGCAGTTACCTAGACACTGCCTACGAGCAGTACTTC.

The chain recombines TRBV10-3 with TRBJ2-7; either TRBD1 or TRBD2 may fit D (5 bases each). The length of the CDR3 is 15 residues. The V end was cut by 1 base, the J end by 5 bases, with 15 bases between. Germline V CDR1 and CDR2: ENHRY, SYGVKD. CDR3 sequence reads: CAISEWDGRADEQYF. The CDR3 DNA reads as TGTGCCATCAGTGAGTGGGACGGGCGTGCGGACGAGCAGTACTTC.

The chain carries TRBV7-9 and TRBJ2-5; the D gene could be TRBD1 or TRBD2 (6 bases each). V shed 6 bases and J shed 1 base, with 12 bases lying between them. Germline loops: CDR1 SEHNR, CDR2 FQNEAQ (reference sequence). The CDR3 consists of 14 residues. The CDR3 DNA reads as TGTGCCAGCAGGCGTCCGGGGGCCCAAGAGACCCAGTACTTC. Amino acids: CASRRPGAQETQYF.

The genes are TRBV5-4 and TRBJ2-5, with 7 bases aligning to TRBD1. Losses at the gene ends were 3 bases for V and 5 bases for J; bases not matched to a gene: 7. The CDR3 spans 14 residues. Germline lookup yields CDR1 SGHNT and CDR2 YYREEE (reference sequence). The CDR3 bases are TGTGCCAGCAGCTCCGACAGGGCAGCGGAGACCCAGTACTTC. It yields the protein CASSSDRAAETQYF. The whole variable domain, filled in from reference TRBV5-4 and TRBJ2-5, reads ETGVTQSPTHLIKTRGQQVTLRCSSQSGHNTVSWYQQALGQGPQFIFQYYREEENGRGNFPPRFSGLQFPNYSSELNVNALELDDSALYLCASSSDRAAETQYFGPGTRLLVL.

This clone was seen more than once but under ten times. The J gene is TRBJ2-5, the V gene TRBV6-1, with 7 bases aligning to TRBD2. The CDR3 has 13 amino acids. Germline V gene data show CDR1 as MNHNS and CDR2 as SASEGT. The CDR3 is CATGGRRQETQYF. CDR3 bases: TGTGCGACCGGGGGGAGGAGGCAAGAGACCCAGTACTTC.

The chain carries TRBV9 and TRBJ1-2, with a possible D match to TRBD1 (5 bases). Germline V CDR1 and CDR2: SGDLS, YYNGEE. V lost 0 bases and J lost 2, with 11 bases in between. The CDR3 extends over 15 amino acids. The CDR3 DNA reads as TGTGCCAGCAGCGTAGGGACAACCTCGAACTATGGCTACACCTTC. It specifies CASSVGTTSNYGYTF.

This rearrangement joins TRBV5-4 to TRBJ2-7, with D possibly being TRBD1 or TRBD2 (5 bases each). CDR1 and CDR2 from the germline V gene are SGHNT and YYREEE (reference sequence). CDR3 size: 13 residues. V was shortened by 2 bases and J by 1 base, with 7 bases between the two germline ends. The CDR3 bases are TGTGCCAGCAGCTTCTGGGGGTCCTACGAGCAGTACTTC. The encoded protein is CASSFWGSYEQYF.

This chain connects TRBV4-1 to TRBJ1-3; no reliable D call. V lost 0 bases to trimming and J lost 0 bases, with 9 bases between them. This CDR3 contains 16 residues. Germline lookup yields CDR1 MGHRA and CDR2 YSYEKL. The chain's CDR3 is CASSQDRSPSGNTIYF. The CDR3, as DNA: TGCGCCAGCAGCCAAGACAGGTCCCCCTCTGGAAACACCATATATTTT.

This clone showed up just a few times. The CDR3 DNA is TGTGCCAGCTCACCCCCCCGGGGAGACGAGACCCAGTACTTC. Translating it yields CASSPPRGDETQYF. This chain uses TRBV18 with TRBJ2-5; the D gene is possibly TRBD2 (5 bases). Per germline, CDR1 KGHSH and CDR2 LQKENI. V was cut by 3 bases and J by 5 bases, with 13 bases left in between. The CDR3 has 14 residues.